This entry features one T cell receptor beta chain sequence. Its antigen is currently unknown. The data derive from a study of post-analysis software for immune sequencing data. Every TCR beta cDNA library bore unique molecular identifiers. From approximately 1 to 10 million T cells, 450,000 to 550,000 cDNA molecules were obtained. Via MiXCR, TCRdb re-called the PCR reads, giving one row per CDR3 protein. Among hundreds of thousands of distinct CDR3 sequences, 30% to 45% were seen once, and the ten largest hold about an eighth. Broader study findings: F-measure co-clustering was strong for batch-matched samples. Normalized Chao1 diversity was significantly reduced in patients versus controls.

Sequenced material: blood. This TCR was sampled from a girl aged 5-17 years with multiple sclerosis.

CDR3 sequence (DNA): TGTGCCAGCAGTTACGGCGCTAGCGGGGGGGCATCAGATACGCAGTATTTT. Translating it yields CASSYGASGGASDTQYF. The chain couples TRBV6-6 to TRBJ2-3, with TRBD2 matching 12 bases. The V gene end was trimmed by 2 bases and the J gene end by 4 bases; junction bases not matched to a gene: 7. Germline lookup yields CDR1 MNHNY and CDR2 SVGAGI (reference sequence). The CDR3 is made up of 17 amino acids.